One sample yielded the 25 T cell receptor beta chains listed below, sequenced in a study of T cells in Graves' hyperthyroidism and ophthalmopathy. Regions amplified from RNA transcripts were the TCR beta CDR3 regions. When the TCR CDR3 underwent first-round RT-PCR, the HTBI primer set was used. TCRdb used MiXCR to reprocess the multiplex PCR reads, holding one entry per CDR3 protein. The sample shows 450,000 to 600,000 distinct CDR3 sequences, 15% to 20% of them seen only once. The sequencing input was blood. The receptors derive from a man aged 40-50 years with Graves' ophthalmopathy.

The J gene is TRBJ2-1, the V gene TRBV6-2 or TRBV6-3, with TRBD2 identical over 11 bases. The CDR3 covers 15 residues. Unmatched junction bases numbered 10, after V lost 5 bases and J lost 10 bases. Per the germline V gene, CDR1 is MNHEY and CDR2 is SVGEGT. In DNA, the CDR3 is TGTGCCAGCAGTCCGACTAGCGGGAAGCTTTGGGAGCAGTTCTTC. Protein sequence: CASSPTSGKLWEQFF.

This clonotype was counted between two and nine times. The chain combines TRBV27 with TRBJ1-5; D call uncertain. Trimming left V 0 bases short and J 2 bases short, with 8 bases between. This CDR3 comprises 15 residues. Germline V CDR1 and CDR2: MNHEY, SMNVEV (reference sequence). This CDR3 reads CASSLSPAGNQPQHF. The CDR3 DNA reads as TGTGCCAGCAGTTTATCCCCCGCGGGCAATCAGCCCCAGCATTTT.

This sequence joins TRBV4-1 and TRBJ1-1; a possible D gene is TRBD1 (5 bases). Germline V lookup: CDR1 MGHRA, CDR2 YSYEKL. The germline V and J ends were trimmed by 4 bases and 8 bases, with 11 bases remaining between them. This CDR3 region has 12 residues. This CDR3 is CASSPVSGEAFF. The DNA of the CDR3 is TGCGCCAGCAGCCCAGTATCAGGGGAAGCTTTCTTT.

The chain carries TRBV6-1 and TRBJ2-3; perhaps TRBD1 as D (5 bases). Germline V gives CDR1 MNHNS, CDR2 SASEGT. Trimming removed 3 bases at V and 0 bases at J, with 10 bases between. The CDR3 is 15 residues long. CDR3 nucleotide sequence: TGTGCCAGCAGTGATCCGACAGAAAGCACAGATACGCAGTATTTT. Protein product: CASSDPTESTDTQYF.

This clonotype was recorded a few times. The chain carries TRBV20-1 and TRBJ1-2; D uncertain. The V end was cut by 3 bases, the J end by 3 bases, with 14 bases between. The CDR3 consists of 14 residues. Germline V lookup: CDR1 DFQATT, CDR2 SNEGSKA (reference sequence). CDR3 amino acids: CSASPTVSHYGYTF. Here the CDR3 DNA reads TGCAGTGCTAGCCCGACGGTGAGCCACTATGGCTACACCTTC.

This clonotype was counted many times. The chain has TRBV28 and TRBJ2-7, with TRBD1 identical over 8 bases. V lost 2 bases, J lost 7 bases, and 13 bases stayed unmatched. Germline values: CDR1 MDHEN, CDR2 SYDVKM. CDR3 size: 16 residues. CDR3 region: CASSLPSTGAPWEQYF. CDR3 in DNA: TGTGCCAGCAGTTTACCCTCGACAGGGGCCCCTTGGGAGCAGTACTTC.

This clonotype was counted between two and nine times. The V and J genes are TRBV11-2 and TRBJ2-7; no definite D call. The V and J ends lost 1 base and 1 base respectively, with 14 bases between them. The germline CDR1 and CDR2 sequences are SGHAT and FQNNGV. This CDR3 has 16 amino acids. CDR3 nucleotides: TGTGCCAGCAGCTTAGGTTGGGCAGGTTCTTCCTACGAGCAGTACTTC. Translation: CASSLGWAGSSYEQYF.

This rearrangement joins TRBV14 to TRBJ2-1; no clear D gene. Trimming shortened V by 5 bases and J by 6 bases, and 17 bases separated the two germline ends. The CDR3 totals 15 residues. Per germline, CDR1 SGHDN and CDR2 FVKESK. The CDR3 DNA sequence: TGTGCCAGCAGCACCTTAACGGGTTGGGGCAATGAGCAGTTCTTC. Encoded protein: CASSTLTGWGNEQFF.

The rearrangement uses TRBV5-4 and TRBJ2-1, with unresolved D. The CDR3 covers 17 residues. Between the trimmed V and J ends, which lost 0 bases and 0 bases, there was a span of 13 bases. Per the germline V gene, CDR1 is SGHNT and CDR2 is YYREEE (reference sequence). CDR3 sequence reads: CASSLAVALNSYNEQFF. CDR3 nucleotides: TGTGCCAGCAGCTTGGCGGTAGCACTAAACTCCTACAATGAGCAGTTCTTC.

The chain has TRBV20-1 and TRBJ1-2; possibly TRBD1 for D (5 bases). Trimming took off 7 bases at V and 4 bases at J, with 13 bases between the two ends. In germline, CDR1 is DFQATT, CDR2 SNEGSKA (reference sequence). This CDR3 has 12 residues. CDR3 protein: CSVREGPYGYTF. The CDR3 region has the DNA TGCAGTGTCAGGGAGGGTCCCTATGGCTACACCTTC.

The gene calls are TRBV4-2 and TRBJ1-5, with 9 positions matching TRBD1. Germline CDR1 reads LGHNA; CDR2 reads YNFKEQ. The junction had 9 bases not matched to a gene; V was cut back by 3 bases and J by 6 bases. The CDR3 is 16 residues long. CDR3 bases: TGTGCCAGCAGCCAGGACACACAGGGGGCAATTCAGCCCCAGCATTTT. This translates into CASSQDTQGAIQPQHF.

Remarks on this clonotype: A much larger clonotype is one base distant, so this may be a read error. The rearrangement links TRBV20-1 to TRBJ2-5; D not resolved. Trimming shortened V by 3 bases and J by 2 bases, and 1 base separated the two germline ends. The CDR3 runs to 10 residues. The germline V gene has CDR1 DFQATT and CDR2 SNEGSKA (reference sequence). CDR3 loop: CSASQETQYF. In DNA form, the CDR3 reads TGCAGTGCTAGTCAAGAGACCCAGTACTTC.

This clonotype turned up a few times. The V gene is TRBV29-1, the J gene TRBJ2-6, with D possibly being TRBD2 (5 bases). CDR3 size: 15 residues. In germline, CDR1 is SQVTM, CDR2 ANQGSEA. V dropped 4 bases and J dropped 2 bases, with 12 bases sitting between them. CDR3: CSVGGGYPGANVLTF. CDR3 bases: TGCAGCGTTGGAGGAGGATACCCTGGGGCCAACGTCCTGACTTTC.

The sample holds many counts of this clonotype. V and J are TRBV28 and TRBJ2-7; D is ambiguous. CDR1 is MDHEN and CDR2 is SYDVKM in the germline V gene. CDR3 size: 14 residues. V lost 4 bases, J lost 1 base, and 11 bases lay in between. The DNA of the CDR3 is TGTGCCAGCAGTTCCCTGGACGGGTCCTACGAGCAGTACTTC. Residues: CASSSLDGSYEQYF.

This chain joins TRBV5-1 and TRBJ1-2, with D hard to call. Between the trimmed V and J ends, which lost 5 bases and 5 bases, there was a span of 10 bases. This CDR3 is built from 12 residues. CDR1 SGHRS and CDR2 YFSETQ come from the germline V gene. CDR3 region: CASSEQAYGYTF. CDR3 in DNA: TGCGCCAGCAGTGAGCAGGCATATGGCTACACCTTC.

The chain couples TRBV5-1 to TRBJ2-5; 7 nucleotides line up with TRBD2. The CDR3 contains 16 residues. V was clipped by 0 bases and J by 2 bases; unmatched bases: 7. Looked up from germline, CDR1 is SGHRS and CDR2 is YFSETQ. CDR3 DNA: TGCGCCAGCAGCTTGGGGTCGAGACTAGCTCAAGAGACCCAGTACTTC. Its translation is CASSLGSRLAQETQYF. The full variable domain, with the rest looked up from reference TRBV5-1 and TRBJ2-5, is KAGVTQTPRYLIKTRGQQVTLSCSPISGHRSVSWYQQTPGQGLQFLFEYFSETQRNKGNFPGRFSGRQFSNSRSEMNVSTLELGDSALYLCASSLGSRLAQETQYFGPGTRLLVL.

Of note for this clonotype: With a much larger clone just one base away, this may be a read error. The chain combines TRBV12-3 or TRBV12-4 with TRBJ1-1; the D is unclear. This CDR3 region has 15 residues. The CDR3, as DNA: TGTGCCAGCAGTTTAGCGGCGCAGATGAACGCTGAAGCTTTCTTT. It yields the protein CASSLAAQMNAEAFF.

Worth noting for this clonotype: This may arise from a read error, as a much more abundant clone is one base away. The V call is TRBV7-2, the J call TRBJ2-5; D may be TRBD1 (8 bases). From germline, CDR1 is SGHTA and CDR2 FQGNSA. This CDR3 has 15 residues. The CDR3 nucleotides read TGTGCCAGCAGTAGTCAGGGGGCGGGAGAAGAGACCCAGTGCTTC. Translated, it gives CASSSQGAGEETQCF.

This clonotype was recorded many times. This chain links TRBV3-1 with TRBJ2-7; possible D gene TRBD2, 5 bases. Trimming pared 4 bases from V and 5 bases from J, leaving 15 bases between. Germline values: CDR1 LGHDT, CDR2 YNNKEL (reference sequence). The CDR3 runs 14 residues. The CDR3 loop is CASSPEVVRDEQYF. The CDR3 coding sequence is TGTGCCAGCAGCCCGGAGGTAGTGAGGGACGAGCAGTACTTC.

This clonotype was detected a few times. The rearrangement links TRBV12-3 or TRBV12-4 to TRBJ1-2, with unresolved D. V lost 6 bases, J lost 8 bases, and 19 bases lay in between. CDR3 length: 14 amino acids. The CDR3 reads CASSYIDALSGYTF. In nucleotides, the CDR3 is TGTGCCAGCAGCTACATTGATGCTCTATCCGGCTACACCTTC.

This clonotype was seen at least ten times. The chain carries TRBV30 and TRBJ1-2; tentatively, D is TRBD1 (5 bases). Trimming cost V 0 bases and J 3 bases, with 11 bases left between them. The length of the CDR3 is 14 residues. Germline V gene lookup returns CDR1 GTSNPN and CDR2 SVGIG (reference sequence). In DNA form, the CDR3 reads TGTGCCTGGAGTGTACCGGACAATTACTATGGCTACACCTTC. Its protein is CAWSVPDNYYGYTF. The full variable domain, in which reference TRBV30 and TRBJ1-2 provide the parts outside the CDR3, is SQTIHQWPATLVQPVGSPLSLECTVEGTSNPNLYWYRQAAGRGLQLLFYSVGIGQISSEVPQNLSASRPQDRQFILSSKKLLLSDSGFYLCAWSVPDNYYGYTFGSGTRLTVV.

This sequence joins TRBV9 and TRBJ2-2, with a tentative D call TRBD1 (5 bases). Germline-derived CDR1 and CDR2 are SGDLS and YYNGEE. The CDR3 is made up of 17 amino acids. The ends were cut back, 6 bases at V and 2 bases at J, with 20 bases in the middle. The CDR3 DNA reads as TGTGCCAGCACCCTGAGAGGTGGCAGGGTTAACACCGGGGAGCTGTTTTTT. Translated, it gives CASTLRGGRVNTGELFF.

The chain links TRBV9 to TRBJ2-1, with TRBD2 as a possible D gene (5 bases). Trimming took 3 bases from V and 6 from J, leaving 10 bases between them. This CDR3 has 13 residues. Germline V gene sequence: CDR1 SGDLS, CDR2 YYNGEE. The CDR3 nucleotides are TGTGCCAGCAGCGCGGGGTTCGGCAATGAGCAGTTCTTC. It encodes CASSAGFGNEQFF.

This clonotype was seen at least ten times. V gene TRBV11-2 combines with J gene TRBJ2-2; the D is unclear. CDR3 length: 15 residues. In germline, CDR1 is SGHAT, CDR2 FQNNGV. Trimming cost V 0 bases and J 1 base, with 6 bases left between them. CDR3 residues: CASSLDRMNTGELFF. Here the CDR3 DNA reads TGTGCCAGCAGCTTAGACAGGATGAACACCGGGGAGCTGTTTTTT.

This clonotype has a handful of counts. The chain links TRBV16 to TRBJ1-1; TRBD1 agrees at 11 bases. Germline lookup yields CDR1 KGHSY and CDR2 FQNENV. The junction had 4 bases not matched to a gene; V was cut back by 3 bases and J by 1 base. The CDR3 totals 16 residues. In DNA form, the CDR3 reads TGTGCCAGCAGCCAGGGGACAGGGGGGAGGAACACTGAAGCTTTCTTT. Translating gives CASSQGTGGRNTEAFF.